The 17 T cell receptor beta chains given below trace back to one sample, sequenced in a study of blood T cell repertoires in COVID-19. Assay used: immunoSEQ multiplex PCR; TCRdb lists only in-frame clones, some missing. The sample holds roughly 50,000 clones; 86% are singletons and the top ten take 12%. Sequencing used peripheral blood. Receptor source: a man between 70 and 80 years old with active COVID-19.

The chain has TRBV5-1 and TRBJ2-3, with TRBD1 identical over 7 bases. This CDR3 contains 14 residues. The ends lost 4 bases at V and 2 bases at J; junction bases unmatched: 4. From germline, CDR1 is SGHRS and CDR2 YFSETQ. The CDR3 region is CASSPGQVTDTQYF. DNA for the CDR3: TGCGCCAGCAGCCCCGGACAGGTCACAGATACGCAGTATTTT.

The rearrangement links TRBV6-5 to TRBJ1-3, with D possibly being TRBD1 (6 bases). Trimming took 5 bases from V and 0 from J, leaving 11 bases between them. The CDR3 sequence is 15 residues long. Looked up from germline, CDR1 is MNHEY and CDR2 is SVGAGI. The CDR3 DNA sequence: TGTGCCAGCAGTCCAGGGGCGATCTCTGGAAACACCATATATTTT. Translation: CASSPGAISGNTIYF.

V gene TRBV12-3 or TRBV12-4 combines with J gene TRBJ1-3; D ambiguous. V lost 9 bases, J lost 9 bases, and 15 bases lay in between. This CDR3 region has 12 residues. The CDR3 region has the DNA TGTGCCAGTTCCCCGCTGAGGAGCACCATATATTTT. This sequence encodes CASSPLRSTIYF.

J is TRBJ1-2 and V is TRBV19; 8 nucleotides align to TRBD1. The trim removed 4 bases at V and 5 bases at J, leaving 9 bases unmatched. The germline gives CDR1 LNHDA, CDR2 SQIVND (reference sequence). This CDR3 is 15 amino acids long. CDR3 bases: TGTGCCAGTAGTACAGCAGGGGGCGGGAGATATGGCTACACCTTC. Protein product: CASSTAGGGRYGYTF. Filled out from reference TRBV19 and TRBJ1-2, the complete variable domain reads DGGITQSPKYLFRKEGQNVTLSCEQNLNHDAMYWYRQDPGQGLRLIYYSQIVNDFQKGDIAEGYSVSREKKESFPLTVTSAQKNPTAFYLCASSTAGGGRYGYTFGSGTRLTVV.

This clone was observed many times. The chain links TRBV3-1 (or the pseudogene TRBV3-2) to TRBJ1-2; the match to TRBD1 covers 10 bases. With 3 bases clipped from V and 6 bases from J, the junction kept 4 bases outside the gene matches. The CDR3 consists of 14 residues. Germline V lookup: CDR1 LGHDT, CDR2 YNNKEL (reference sequence). The CDR3 region has the DNA TGTGCCAGCAGCCAGGGAGGACAGGGGGATGGCTACACCTTC. It is translated as CASSQGGQGDGYTF.

The chain recombines TRBV15 with TRBJ1-5; D perhaps matches TRBD1 (5 bases). V lost 0 bases and J lost 1, with 7 bases in between. This CDR3 is built from 15 residues. The germline V gene encodes CDR1 LNHNV and CDR2 YYDKDF (reference sequence). The CDR3 bases are TGTGCCACCAGCAGAGATGCAGGGAGCAATCAGCCCCAGCATTTT. Protein product: CATSRDAGSNQPQHF.

J is TRBJ2-7 and V is TRBV6-5; maybe TRBD2 (5 bases). Germline CDR1 is MNHEY and CDR2 is SVGAGI. The germline V and J ends were trimmed by 10 bases and 3 bases, with 16 bases remaining between them. CDR3 size: 13 residues. The CDR3 here is CATGRGLGYEQYF. CDR3 DNA: TGTGCCACGGGCCGAGGGCTTGGCTACGAGCAGTACTTC.

CDR3 sequence reads: CASRVISGGARETQYF. The CDR3, as DNA: TGTGCCAGTAGGGTAATCAGCGGGGGGGCCCGAGAGACCCAGTACTTC. The chain has TRBV19 and TRBJ2-5; TRBD2 matches at 10 bases. The CDR3 has 16 residues. V dropped 6 bases and J dropped 4; count of bases not matched to a gene: 11. From germline, CDR1 is LNHDA and CDR2 SQIVND (reference sequence). The whole variable domain, remainder taken from reference TRBV19 and TRBJ2-5, is DGGITQSPKYLFRKEGQNVTLSCEQNLNHDAMYWYRQDPGQGLRLIYYSQIVNDFQKGDIAEGYSVSREKKESFPLTVTSAQKNPTAFYLCASRVISGGARETQYFGPGTRLLVL.

The V call is TRBV30, the J call TRBJ2-4; TRBD2 agrees at 8 bases. Per germline, CDR1 GTSNPN and CDR2 SVGIG (reference sequence). V lost 1 base, J lost 4 bases, and 0 bases stayed unmatched. The CDR3 consists of 13 residues. Here the CDR3 DNA reads TGTGCCTGGAGTGCGGGGGGGAAAAACATTCAGTACTTC. Its translation: CAWSAGGKNIQYF.

V and J are TRBV5-1 and TRBJ1-1; weak D call: TRBD1 (6 bases). Germline CDR1 and CDR2: SGHRS and YFSETQ. The CDR3 covers 15 residues. The germline V and J ends were trimmed by 3 bases and 1 base, with 13 bases remaining between them. This CDR3 is CASSSFLTGNTEAFF. In DNA, the CDR3 is TGCGCCAGCAGCTCGTTCCTGACAGGGAACACTGAAGCTTTCTTT.

The rearrangement uses TRBV19 and TRBJ1-2; TRBD1 aligns across 7 bases. With V trimmed by 8 bases and J by 0 bases, 9 bases remained unmatched. The CDR3 runs to 15 residues. Germline loops: CDR1 LNHDA, CDR2 SQIVND (reference sequence). The DNA for the CDR3 is TGTGCCAGTGAGGGGGCGGATCGGGCTAACTATGGCTACACCTTC. This sequence encodes CASEGADRANYGYTF. Drawing the rest from reference TRBV19 and TRBJ1-2, the complete variable domain is DGGITQSPKYLFRKEGQNVTLSCEQNLNHDAMYWYRQDPGQGLRLIYYSQIVNDFQKGDIAEGYSVSREKKESFPLTVTSAQKNPTAFYLCASEGADRANYGYTFGSGTRLTVV.

This chain connects TRBV28 to TRBJ1-5; TRBD1 aligns across 7 bases. CDR1 is MDHEN and CDR2 is SYDVKM in the germline V gene. This CDR3 has 13 residues. V dropped 6 bases and J dropped 4; count of bases not matched to a gene: 3. The CDR3, as DNA: TGTGCCAGCAGCAAGACAGGGAATCAGCCCCAGCATTTT. As protein: CASSKTGNQPQHF.

The rearrangement uses TRBV6-2 or TRBV6-3 and TRBJ2-1; 8 bases match TRBD1. The CDR3 spans 16 residues. Trimming at V came to 4 bases and at J to 2 bases, leaving 7 bases not matched to a gene. Germline V gene data show CDR1 as MNHEY and CDR2 as SVGEGT. CDR3 sequence (DNA): TGTGCCAGCAGTTTCCAGGGGGCTGGAACCTACAATGAGCAGTTCTTC. It codes for CASSFQGAGTYNEQFF.

A single count supports this clone. The rearrangement uses TRBV3-1 (or the pseudogene TRBV3-2) and TRBJ1-3, with D maybe TRBD1 (6 bases). V was trimmed by 5 bases and J by 2 bases, leaving 13 bases between them. The CDR3 is 15 amino acids. Germline V lookup: CDR1 LGHDT, CDR2 YNNKEL (reference sequence). DNA for the CDR3: TGTGCCAGCAGCGAAACAGGGCGAACTGGAAACACCATATATTTT. It codes for CASSETGRTGNTIYF.

The rearrangement uses TRBV7-2 and TRBJ1-5; 10 bases map to TRBD1. Trimming removed 5 bases from V and 3 bases from J; junction bases left unmatched: 7. This CDR3 is 16 amino acids long. Germline V gives CDR1 SGHTA, CDR2 FQGNSA. CDR3 nucleotides: TGTGCCAGCAGCCGGGGGGGACAGGGGCACAATCAGCCCCAGCATTTT. Its protein product is CASSRGGQGHNQPQHF.

The rearrangement links TRBV6-1 to TRBJ1-2; possible D gene TRBD1, 5 bases. The CDR3 totals 16 residues. Germline-derived CDR1 and CDR2 are MNHNS and SASEGT. V shed 6 bases and J shed 4 bases, with 21 bases lying between them. The CDR3 spells CASSESQGRSLYGYTF. As DNA, the CDR3 is TGTGCCAGCAGCGAAAGTCAGGGCAGGAGCCTCTATGGCTACACCTTC.

V usage is TRBV5-1 and J usage is TRBJ2-3; D perhaps matches TRBD1 (6 bases). Germline assignment: CDR1 SGHRS and CDR2 YFSETQ. V was cut by 4 bases and J by 3 bases, with 15 bases left in between. The CDR3 is made up of 15 amino acids. The CDR3 loop is CASSPAQGRTDTQYF. The CDR3 DNA reads TGCGCCAGCAGCCCCGCGCAGGGGCGGACAGATACGCAGTATTTT. The full variable domain, with the rest looked up from reference TRBV5-1 and TRBJ2-3, is KAGVTQTPRYLIKTRGQQVTLSCSPISGHRSVSWYQQTPGQGLQFLFEYFSETQRNKGNFPGRFSGRQFSNSRSEMNVSTLELGDSALYLCASSPAQGRTDTQYFGPGTRLTVL.